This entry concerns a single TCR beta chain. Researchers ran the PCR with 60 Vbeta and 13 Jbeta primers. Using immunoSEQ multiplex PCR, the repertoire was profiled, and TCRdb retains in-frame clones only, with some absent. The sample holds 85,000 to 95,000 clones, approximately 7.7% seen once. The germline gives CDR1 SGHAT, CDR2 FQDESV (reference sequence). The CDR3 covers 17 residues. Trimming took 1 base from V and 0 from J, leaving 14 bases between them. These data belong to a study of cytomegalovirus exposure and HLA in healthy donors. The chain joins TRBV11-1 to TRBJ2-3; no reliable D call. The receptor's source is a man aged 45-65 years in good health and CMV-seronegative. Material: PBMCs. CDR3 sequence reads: CASSLEAARRSTDTQYF. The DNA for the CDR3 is TGTGCCAGCAGCTTAGAGGCGGCTCGTCGGAGCACAGATACGCAGTATTTT.